Given below is one T cell receptor beta chain in context. V lost 4 bases and J 4 bases, leaving 7 bases between the germline ends. This CDR3 contains 12 residues. Germline V gene data show CDR1 as SGHTA and CDR2 as FQGTGA. These data come from a study of blood T cell repertoires in COVID-19. Study overall: T cells, B-cell-depleted T cells, or PBMCs provided the cDNA or gDNA that served as material.

As originally analysed: The assay estimated nucleated cells by amplifying reference gene primers. Repertoires were generated with immunoSEQ multiplex PCR, while TCRdb's copy carries only in-frame clones and drops some. The V and J calls and the clone size are those of that table, but D and trimming were determined from the DNA. Here the sample spans 110,000 or so clones, about 80% being singletons. This sequence joins TRBV7-3 and TRBJ1-2; D unclear. This receptor was obtained from a woman aged 40 to 50 with acute or convalescent COVID-19. Specimen: peripheral blood. The CDR3 sequence: CASSSRFYGYTF. The CDR3 DNA follows: TGTGCCAGCAGCTCCCGTTTCTATGGCTACACCTTC.